Sequencing of this TCR beta chain was carried out in a study of beta chain features in type 1 diabetes. This clone showed up just a few times. Reverse transcription of all isolated RNA meant that expressed TCRB transcripts were sequenced. Clones were read by immunoSEQ multiplex PCR, and TCRdb kept only the in-frame ones, dropping some. The data show roughly 240,000 clones, 13% to 15% seen once. Trimming removed 4 bases from V and 4 bases from J, with 23 bases in between. Germline CDR1 is MDHEN and CDR2 is SYDVKM. The length of the CDR3 is 18 residues. V and J are TRBV28 and TRBJ2-1; D is possibly TRBD2 (7 bases). The sample was naive CD4+ T cells from blood. The source is a middle-aged woman in good health. DNA for the CDR3: TGTGCCAGCAGTTCCCCCGAGGGGGGGATTGGAGCATACAATGAGCAGTTCTTC. Residues: CASSSPEGGIGAYNEQFF.